This record looks at one T cell receptor (beta chain) sequence and its context. The CDR3 covers 15 residues. The germline CDR1 and CDR2 sequences are MNHEY and SVGAGI. V lost 6 bases to trimming and J lost 8 bases; unmatched junction nucleotides: 12. Sequenced by immunoSEQ multiplex PCR; TCRdb stores in-frame clones only, minus some. The sample yields around 52,000 clones, around 87% seen once. These data come from a study of T cell changes during pregnancy in multiple sclerosis. The V call is TRBV6-5, the J call TRBJ2-1, with 8 positions matching TRBD2. The specimen was peripheral blood from another person, used as feeder cells. This TCR came from a human donor whose cells served as feeder cells for cultures in a pregnancy study. CDR3 bases: TGTGCCAGCAGCCAAAGCGGGGGAAGTTACGATGAGCAGTTCTTC. This translates into CASSQSGGSYDEQFF.